This T cell receptor beta chain was sequenced for a study of PD-L1 blockade in urothelial cancer. Study summary: At 3 weeks after treatment start (second dose) and again at 6 weeks, blood was analyzed. The median number of T cells present in blood samples was some 140,000.

Time point meaning: pretreatment peripheral blood. Each individual provided 1 to 8 samples (taken pretreatment and on-treatment). TCRdb's copy holds only in-frame clones and misses some; the assay was immunoSEQ multiplex PCR. The sample lists under 60,000 clones; around 84% were seen once. The CDR3 extends over 14 amino acids. The germline V gene encodes CDR1 MDHEN and CDR2 SYDVKM. V was pared by 3 bases and J by 5 bases, with 11 bases between. The chain joins TRBV28 to TRBJ1-5, with D possibly TRBD1 on 5 matching bases. The sample was PBMCs, taken around atezolizumab (anti-PD-L1) treatment. The TCR sequence derives from a man aged 65-85 years with urothelial cancer. DNA for the CDR3: TGTGCCAGCAGTTTGGGGCAGTTGTATCAGCCCCAGCATTTT. Its protein product is CASSLGQLYQPQHF.